The clone carrying this T cell receptor beta chain was counted ten times or more. V shed 1 base and J shed 1 base, with 7 bases lying between them. CDR1 is SGHTA and CDR2 is FQGNSA in the germline V gene. The CDR3 length is 14 residues. TCR cDNA molecules each carried a unique molecular identifier. One entry per CDR3 protein results from TCRdb running MiXCR on the 5' RACE reads. The profile covers roughly 48,000 distinct CDR3 sequences, with approximately 5% appearing a single time and around 10% taken by the ten largest. This entry comes from a study of spatial heterogeneity in lung cancer. Time point: sample taken at primary tumor resection. TCRs were sequenced from unsorted whole RNA of tumor, nontumor lung or PBMC. The cohort: 70 to 75 early-stage, untreated non-small cell lung cancer patients.

The sequencing here drew on PBMCs, taken at surgery. The chain couples TRBV7-2 to TRBJ1-1; D uncertain. This TCR derives from a male donor with early-stage non-small cell lung cancer. CDR3 residues: CASSLGIANTEAFF. CDR3 in DNA: TGTGCCAGCAGCTTAGGGATCGCGAACACTGAAGCTTTCTTT.